This is a list of T cell receptor beta chains from one sample in a study of shared clonotypes between healthy human individuals. Measured with immunoSEQ multiplex PCR; TCRdb has only the in-frame clones, and not every one. The repertoire holds about 820,000 clones, with 92% as singletons. Source material: naive CD8+ T cells sorted from blood. These receptors were taken from a man younger than 40 in good health. Both conserved end residues are part of each CDR3. D genes are given only for firm matches. Not every row has a clone size; where given, it reads once, few, many or a size class.

len: 13
j_gene: TRBJ1-1
abundance: few
d_gene: NA
v_gene: TRBV9
CDR3aa: CASSVAGATEAFF
CDR3nt: TGTGCCAGCAGCGTAGCAGGGGCCACTGAAGCTTTCTTT

len: 15
j_gene: TRBJ2-7
abundance: NA
d_gene: NA
v_gene: TRBV28
CDR3aa: CASRPGWPLDYEQYF
CDR3nt: TGTGCCAGCAGACCTGGGTGGCCCTTAGACTACGAGCAGTACTTC

len: 13
j_gene: TRBJ2-3
abundance: NA
d_gene: NA
v_gene: TRBV6-5
CDR3aa: CASNQGGTDTQYF
CDR3nt: TGTGCCAGCAACCAGGGCGGCACAGATACGCAGTATTTT

len: 15
j_gene: TRBJ2-1
abundance: once
d_gene: TRBD1
v_gene: TRBV18
CDR3aa: CASSPEQGVMNEQFF
CDR3nt: TGTGCCAGCTCACCGGAACAGGGGGTGATGAATGAGCAGTTCTTC

len: 13
j_gene: TRBJ1-3
abundance: NA
d_gene: NA
v_gene: TRBV4-3
CDR3aa: CASSHSPGNTIYF
CDR3nt: TGCGCCAGCAGCCACTCTCCTGGAAACACCATATATTTT

len: 14
j_gene: TRBJ2-3
abundance: NA
d_gene: NA
v_gene: TRBV27
CDR3aa: CASSLTGSTDTQYF
CDR3nt: TGTGCCAGCAGTTTAACAGGGAGCACAGATACGCAGTATTTT

len: 15
j_gene: TRBJ1-2
abundance: NA
d_gene: NA
v_gene: TRBV5-4
CDR3aa: CASSLWRAASYGYTF
CDR3nt: TGTGCCAGCAGCTTGTGGAGAGCGGCGTCCTATGGCTACACCTTC

len: 14
j_gene: TRBJ1-5
abundance: NA
d_gene: NA
v_gene: TRBV5-1
CDR3aa: CASSLIPEDQPQHF
CDR3nt: TGCGCCAGCAGCTTGATCCCAGAGGACCAGCCCCAGCATTTT

len: 13
j_gene: TRBJ2-3
abundance: NA
d_gene: NA
v_gene: TRBV6-5
CDR3aa: CASSYKPTDTQYF
CDR3nt: TGTGCCAGCAGTTACAAGCCGACGGATACGCAGTATTTT

len: 11
j_gene: TRBJ1-3
abundance: NA
d_gene: NA
v_gene: TRBV5-5
CDR3aa: CASKEGNTIYF
CDR3nt: TGTGCCAGCAAAGAGGGAAACACCATATATTTT

len: 16
j_gene: TRBJ1-1
abundance: NA
d_gene: NA
v_gene: TRBV6-1
CDR3aa: CASSEAGQGMYTEAFF
CDR3nt: TGTGCCAGCAGTGAAGCTGGCCAGGGGATGTATACTGAAGCTTTCTTT

len: 15
j_gene: TRBJ2-4
abundance: NA
d_gene: TRBD2
v_gene: TRBV27
CDR3aa: CASSVSGRAWNIQYF
CDR3nt: TGTGCCAGCAGCGTTAGCGGGAGGGCCTGGAACATTCAGTACTTC

len: 15
j_gene: TRBJ2-5
abundance: NA
d_gene: NA
v_gene: TRBV27
CDR3aa: CASSLRATLQETQYF
CDR3nt: TGTGCCAGCAGCTTGAGGGCCACCCTGCAAGAGACCCAGTACTTC

len: 16
j_gene: TRBJ2-7
abundance: few
d_gene: NA
v_gene: TRBV18
CDR3aa: CASSPESGLTSHEQYF
CDR3nt: TGTGCCAGCTCACCAGAAAGCGGGCTAACTTCCCACGAGCAGTACTTC

len: 19
j_gene: TRBJ2-2
abundance: NA
d_gene: TRBD2
v_gene: TRBV7-9
CDR3aa: CASSLSTSGRAKFTGELFF
CDR3nt: TGTGCCAGCAGCTTATCGACTAGCGGGAGGGCCAAGTTCACCGGGGAGCTGTTTTTT

len: 14
j_gene: TRBJ2-1
abundance: NA
d_gene: TRBD2
v_gene: TRBV7-9
CDR3aa: CASSLPGLVNEQFF
CDR3nt: TGTGCCAGCAGCCTACCGGGACTAGTCAATGAGCAGTTCTTC

len: 14
j_gene: TRBJ1-5
abundance: once
d_gene: NA
v_gene: TRBV15
CDR3aa: CATSRGASSQPQHF
CDR3nt: TGTGCCACCAGCAGGGGGGCTTCTTCCCAGCCCCAGCATTTT

len: 14
j_gene: TRBJ2-6
abundance: NA
d_gene: NA
v_gene: TRBV27
CDR3aa: CASSLDTGANVLTF
CDR3nt: TGTGCCAGCAGTCTCGATACTGGGGCCAACGTCCTGACTTTC

len: 15
j_gene: TRBJ1-3
abundance: NA
d_gene: NA
v_gene: TRBV4-1
CDR3aa: CASSHPGRSGNTIYF
CDR3nt: TGCGCCAGCAGCCATCCGGGACGCTCTGGAAACACCATATATTTT

len: 13
j_gene: TRBJ2-1
abundance: NA
d_gene: TRBD1
v_gene: TRBV2
CDR3aa: CASSGTGDNEQFF
CDR3nt: TGTGCCAGCAGTGGGACAGGGGATAATGAGCAGTTCTTC

len: 14
j_gene: TRBJ2-1
abundance: NA
d_gene: TRBD2
v_gene: TRBV11-3
CDR3aa: CASSLGTSSNEQFF
CDR3nt: TGTGCCAGCAGCTTAGGGACTAGCAGCAATGAGCAGTTCTTC

len: 14
j_gene: TRBJ2-6
abundance: NA
d_gene: NA
v_gene: TRBV15
CDR3aa: CATSRTSGANVLTF
CDR3nt: TGTGCCACCAGCAGAACCTCTGGGGCCAACGTCCTGACTTTC

len: 15
j_gene: TRBJ1-2
abundance: NA
d_gene: TRBD1
v_gene: TRBV9
CDR3aa: CASSVSQGADYGYTF
CDR3nt: TGTGCCAGCAGCGTTTCACAGGGGGCAGACTATGGCTACACCTTC

len: 15
j_gene: TRBJ1-2
abundance: NA
d_gene: NA
v_gene: TRBV7-9
CDR3aa: CASSLRREGFYGYTF
CDR3nt: TGTGCCAGCAGCTTGCGCAGGGAGGGTTTCTATGGCTACACCTTC

len: 14
j_gene: TRBJ2-7
abundance: NA
d_gene: NA
v_gene: TRBV11-2
CDR3aa: CASSSRGVPYEQYF
CDR3nt: TGTGCCAGCAGCTCCCGCGGGGTGCCCTACGAGCAGTACTTC

len: 10
j_gene: TRBJ2-7
abundance: NA
d_gene: NA
v_gene: TRBV2
CDR3aa: CASRANEQYF
CDR3nt: TGTGCCAGCAGGGCCAACGAGCAGTACTTC

len: 15
j_gene: TRBJ1-1
abundance: NA
d_gene: NA
v_gene: TRBV18
CDR3aa: CASSPVAVGGTEAFF
CDR3nt: TGTGCCAGCTCACCTGTAGCCGTGGGGGGCACTGAAGCTTTCTTT

len: 12
j_gene: TRBJ2-3
abundance: NA
d_gene: NA
v_gene: TRBV18
CDR3aa: CASSPPLDTQYF
CDR3nt: TGTGCCAGCTCACCACCGCTAGATACGCAGTATTTT

len: 15
j_gene: TRBJ1-4
abundance: NA
d_gene: TRBD1
v_gene: TRBV6-1
CDR3aa: CASSDGARGPEKLFF
CDR3nt: TGTGCCAGCAGTGATGGGGCCAGGGGGCCTGAAAAACTGTTTTTT

len: 16
j_gene: TRBJ2-7
abundance: NA
d_gene: NA
v_gene: TRBV10-2
CDR3aa: CAILSGTTEPPYEQYF
CDR3nt: TGCGCCATCCTATCCGGGACAACTGAGCCTCCCTACGAGCAGTACTTC

len: 14
j_gene: TRBJ2-2
abundance: NA
d_gene: NA
v_gene: TRBV7-6
CDR3aa: CASSLVVRTGELFF
CDR3nt: TGTGCCAGCAGCTTAGTTGTTCGCACCGGGGAGCTGTTTTTT

len: 16
j_gene: TRBJ2-1
abundance: NA
d_gene: TRBD2
v_gene: TRBV4-3
CDR3aa: CASSQGTSGLYNEQFF
CDR3nt: TGCGCCAGCAGCCAAGGGACTAGCGGGTTATACAATGAGCAGTTCTTC

len: 13
j_gene: TRBJ2-3
abundance: NA
d_gene: NA
v_gene: TRBV15
CDR3aa: CATSRDHTDTQYF
CDR3nt: TGTGCCACCAGCAGAGACCACACAGATACGCAGTATTTT

len: 11
j_gene: TRBJ2-3
abundance: NA
d_gene: NA
v_gene: TRBV27
CDR3aa: CASVLGDTQYF
CDR3nt: TGTGCCAGCGTCCTAGGGGATACGCAGTATTTT

len: 17
j_gene: TRBJ2-2
abundance: NA
d_gene: NA
v_gene: TRBV2
CDR3aa: CASRETGQQAITGELFF
CDR3nt: TGTGCCAGCAGAGAGACAGGACAGCAGGCCATCACCGGGGAGCTGTTTTTT

len: 16
j_gene: TRBJ2-1
abundance: NA
d_gene: NA
v_gene: TRBV6-5
CDR3aa: CASSYSPASSYNEQFF
CDR3nt: TGTGCCAGCAGTTACTCGCCCGCGAGCTCCTACAATGAGCAGTTCTTC

len: 14
j_gene: TRBJ2-7
abundance: NA
d_gene: NA
v_gene: TRBV27
CDR3aa: CASSLGGGDYEQYF
CDR3nt: TGTGCCAGCAGTTTAGGAGGGGGCGATTACGAGCAGTACTTC

len: 16
j_gene: TRBJ1-2
abundance: NA
d_gene: TRBD1
v_gene: TRBV27
CDR3aa: CASSSHGQGIPYGYTF
CDR3nt: TGTGCCAGCAGTTCCCATGGACAGGGAATTCCCTATGGCTACACCTTC

len: 16
j_gene: TRBJ2-1
abundance: NA
d_gene: TRBD2
v_gene: TRBV7-9
CDR3aa: CASSLATSAHDNEQFF
CDR3nt: TGTGCCAGCAGCTTAGCGACTAGCGCCCACGACAATGAGCAGTTCTTC

len: 15
j_gene: TRBJ2-2
abundance: few
d_gene: NA
v_gene: TRBV2
CDR3aa: CASSQSGDYTGELFF
CDR3nt: TGTGCCAGCAGCCAGTCGGGAGACTACACCGGGGAGCTGTTTTTT

len: 11
j_gene: TRBJ2-1
abundance: NA
d_gene: NA
v_gene: TRBV7-9
CDR3aa: CASSSYGEQFF
CDR3nt: TGTGCCAGCAGCTCTTACGGTGAGCAGTTCTTC

len: 10
j_gene: TRBJ2-1
abundance: few
d_gene: NA
v_gene: TRBV2
CDR3aa: CASRGNEQFF
CDR3nt: TGTGCCAGCAGGGGCAATGAGCAGTTCTTC

len: 15
j_gene: TRBJ2-7
abundance: NA
d_gene: TRBD1
v_gene: TRBV7-2
CDR3aa: CASSSLGTGTYEQYF
CDR3nt: TGTGCCAGCAGCAGCTTGGGGACAGGGACATACGAGCAGTACTTC

len: 16
j_gene: TRBJ2-3
abundance: NA
d_gene: NA
v_gene: TRBV7-9
CDR3aa: CASSEAGAISTDTQYF
CDR3nt: TGTGCCAGCAGCGAAGCAGGGGCCATAAGCACAGATACGCAGTATTTT

len: 16
j_gene: TRBJ2-7
abundance: NA
d_gene: NA
v_gene: TRBV28
CDR3aa: CASSLLTGLSSYEQYF
CDR3nt: TGTGCCAGCAGTTTATTGACGGGCCTGAGCTCCTACGAGCAGTACTTC

len: 15
j_gene: TRBJ2-4
abundance: NA
d_gene: NA
v_gene: TRBV4-3
CDR3aa: CASSLTGDPKNIQYF
CDR3nt: TGCGCCAGCAGCCTTACGGGGGACCCCAAAAACATTCAGTACTTC

len: 14
j_gene: TRBJ2-7
abundance: NA
d_gene: NA
v_gene: TRBV7-2
CDR3aa: CASSSPGQNYEQYF
CDR3nt: TGTGCCAGCAGCTCACCGGGACAAAACTACGAGCAGTACTTC

len: 12
j_gene: TRBJ1-4
abundance: NA
d_gene: NA
v_gene: TRBV5-1
CDR3aa: CASSLAGEKLFF
CDR3nt: TGCGCCAGCAGCTTGGCGGGGGAAAAACTGTTTTTT

len: 16
j_gene: TRBJ1-1
abundance: NA
d_gene: NA
v_gene: TRBV6-6
CDR3aa: CASSFVWTDKITEAFF
CDR3nt: TGTGCCAGCAGTTTTGTATGGACAGACAAAATAACTGAAGCTTTCTTT

len: 15
j_gene: TRBJ2-1
abundance: few
d_gene: TRBD2
v_gene: TRBV7-6
CDR3aa: CASSLVTSGRDEQFF
CDR3nt: TGTGCCAGCAGCTTAGTGACTAGCGGGAGGGATGAGCAGTTCTTC